The rows below give T cell receptor beta chains drawn from one sample of a study of T cells after yellow fever vaccination. TCRdb fed the 5' RACE reads into MiXCR, producing one record per CDR3 protein. Of 120,000 or so distinct CDR3 sequences in the sample, about 16% are singletons; the top ten hold approximately 39%. This material consisted of CD8+ T cells sorted from PBMCs, taken 5 days after the yellow fever booster vaccination. Receptors originate from a man between 18 and 35 years old who received the YFV17D yellow fever vaccine. CDR3s include the opening cysteine and the closing phenylalanine or tryptophan. The order of the fields is clone size, D gene, J gene, V gene, CDR3 DNA, CDR3 protein. D genes are given only for firm matches. Clone size is shown for a subset of rows, as once, few, many or a class of expanded clone.

>many|TRBD2|TRBJ2-5|TRBV4-2
TGTGCCAGCAGCCAAGGGGGAGCGGGGGGGCCGCTAAAAGAGACCCAGTACTTC
CASSQGGAGGPLKETQYF
>few|TRBD1|TRBJ2-3|TRBV5-4
TGTGCCAGCAGCTTAGGACAGGGAGGAGATACGCAGTATTTT
CASSLGQGGDTQYF
>-|TRBD2|TRBJ2-3|TRBV18
TGTGCCAGCTCACCGCGGACCCGCGGGGGATTCGCAGATACGCAGTATTTT
CASSPRTRGGFADTQYF
>many|-|TRBJ2-3|TRBV28
TGTGCCAGCAGTTTTTCAGATACGCAGTATTTT
CASSFSDTQYF
>-|-|TRBJ1-1|TRBV4-3
TGCGCCAGCAGCCAAGATCTCACTCGGAACACTGAAGCTTTCTTT
CASSQDLTRNTEAFF
>few|TRBD2|TRBJ2-3|TRBV12-3/TRBV12-4
TGTGCCAGCAGCGGGACTAGCGGGGTAGATACGCAGTATTTT
CASSGTSGVDTQYF
>-|-|TRBJ1-2|TRBV5-1
TGCGCCAGCACCAGAGGGGAGGCCTACTATGGCTACACCTTC
CASTRGEAYYGYTF
>-|-|TRBJ2-7|TRBV10-3
TGTGCCATCAGTGAGGCGAACTCCTACGAGCAGTACTTC
CAISEANSYEQYF
>-|TRBD1|TRBJ2-5|TRBV29-1
TGCAGCGTCCAACCTGGGACAGAAGAGACCCAGTACTTC
CSVQPGTEETQYF
>few|-|TRBJ2-1|TRBV6-5
TGTGCCAGCAGTTACCGGCCAGACAATGAGCAGTTCTTC
CASSYRPDNEQFF
>few|TRBD1|TRBJ1-1|TRBV28
TGTGCCAGCAGTTCCCGGGTACTCGGACAGGGGGCACCTGATGAAGCTTTCTTT
CASSSRVLGQGAPDEAFF
>-|-|TRBJ2-7|TRBV4-3
TGCGCCAGCAGCCAAGAAGGGTTAAAGGGCCCCTACGAGCAGTACTTC
CASSQEGLKGPYEQYF
>few|TRBD1|TRBJ2-7|TRBV7-9
TGTGCCAGCAGCTCCGGGACAGGGCTATACGAGCAGTACTTC
CASSSGTGLYEQYF
>few|-|TRBJ2-5|TRBV7-2
TGTGCCAGCACCACCTGGACCCAGGGAGGGACCCAGTACTTC
CASTTWTQGGTQYF
>few|-|TRBJ2-5|TRBV29-1
TGCAGCGTTGAAGACAGGGAGGAGACCCAGTACTTC
CSVEDREETQYF
>few|-|TRBJ2-5|TRBV6-5
TGTGCCGGCTCAGCGGGCCCTCGAGAGACCCAGTACTTC
CAGSAGPRETQYF
>few|-|TRBJ2-1|TRBV24-1
TGTGCCACCAGTGAATCACTTTTCCTCTCCGAGCAGTTCTTC
CATSESLFLSEQFF
>few|TRBD1|TRBJ2-1|TRBV6-4
TGTGCCAGCAGTGAAGCGGGACAGGGGGCTAATGAGCAGTTCTTC
CASSEAGQGANEQFF
>-|TRBD1|TRBJ1-3|TRBV9
TGTGCCAGCAGCGTCGAGACAGGGGCTGGAAACACCATATATTTT
CASSVETGAGNTIYF
>few|-|TRBJ2-6|TRBV4-2
TGTGCCAGCAGCCAACGTTCAGGGGAGGCCAACGTCCTGACTTTC
CASSQRSGEANVLTF
>few|-|TRBJ2-7|TRBV4-2
TGTGCCAGCAGCCAAGGGGCCCGGGGTTTTAACGAGCAGTACTTC
CASSQGARGFNEQYF
>few|TRBD2|TRBJ2-7|TRBV19
TGTGCCAGTAGTATGACTAGCGGGGGACCATCCTACGAGCAGTACTTC
CASSMTSGGPSYEQYF
>few|-|TRBJ2-5|TRBV11-2
TGTGCCAGCAGCTTAGATGGGGGATCCTCGGTCCAAGAGACCCAGTACTTC
CASSLDGGSSVQETQYF
>few|-|TRBJ1-4|TRBV4-3
TGCGCCAGCAGCCAATCTCGTACGACTAATGAAAAACTGTTTTTT
CASSQSRTTNEKLFF
>few|TRBD2|TRBJ2-2|TRBV12-3/TRBV12-4
TGTGCCAGCAGCCCTTGGGCTGAGCGGGGGGATATCACCGGGGAGCTGTTTTTT
CASSPWAERGDITGELFF
>-|TRBD2|TRBJ2-2|TRBV5-1
TGCGCCAGCAGCCCGAGGGGGACTAGCGGGAACACCGGGGAGCTGTTTTTT
CASSPRGTSGNTGELFF
>-|-|TRBJ2-3|TRBV6-5
TGTGCCAGCAGTCCTTCGTGGGGGGGCACAGATACGCAGTATTTT
CASSPSWGGTDTQYF
>few|-|TRBJ1-1|TRBV4-3
TGCGCCAGCAGCCGAAGACACCAGCCGAACACTGAAGCTTTCTTT
CASSRRHQPNTEAFF
>-|-|TRBJ2-2|TRBV7-2
TGTGCCAGCAGCTTTGGCCCCGCTCCGACCCAGAACACCGGGGAGCTGTTTTTT
CASSFGPAPTQNTGELFF